This T cell receptor beta chain was observed in a study of identical twins. Overall study findings and caveats: Model-predicted out-of-frame TCR alpha sharing fell below observed values in monozygotic twins.

As regards this clonotype: Antigen unknown.

This CDR3 contains 15 residues. The V gene end was trimmed by 3 bases and the J gene end by 4 bases; junction bases not matched to a gene: 4. The germline CDR1 and CDR2 sequences are MDHEN and SYDVKM. Through template switching, a universal primer site was introduced, and the cDNA contained unique molecular identifiers. In TCRdb, the 5' RACE reads were re-called with MiXCR into one record per CDR3 protein. This sample carries roughly 1.6 million distinct CDR3 sequences, around a third of them seen once, and the ten largest clones take approximately 0.25%. This TCR came from a newborn girl in good health. Input material: cord blood. This chain joins TRBV28 and TRBJ2-2; 8 bases are a match to TRBD2. The CDR3 region is CASSFRLASTGELFF. In nucleotides, the CDR3 is TGTGCCAGCAGTTTTCGACTAGCGAGCACCGGGGAGCTGTTTTTT.